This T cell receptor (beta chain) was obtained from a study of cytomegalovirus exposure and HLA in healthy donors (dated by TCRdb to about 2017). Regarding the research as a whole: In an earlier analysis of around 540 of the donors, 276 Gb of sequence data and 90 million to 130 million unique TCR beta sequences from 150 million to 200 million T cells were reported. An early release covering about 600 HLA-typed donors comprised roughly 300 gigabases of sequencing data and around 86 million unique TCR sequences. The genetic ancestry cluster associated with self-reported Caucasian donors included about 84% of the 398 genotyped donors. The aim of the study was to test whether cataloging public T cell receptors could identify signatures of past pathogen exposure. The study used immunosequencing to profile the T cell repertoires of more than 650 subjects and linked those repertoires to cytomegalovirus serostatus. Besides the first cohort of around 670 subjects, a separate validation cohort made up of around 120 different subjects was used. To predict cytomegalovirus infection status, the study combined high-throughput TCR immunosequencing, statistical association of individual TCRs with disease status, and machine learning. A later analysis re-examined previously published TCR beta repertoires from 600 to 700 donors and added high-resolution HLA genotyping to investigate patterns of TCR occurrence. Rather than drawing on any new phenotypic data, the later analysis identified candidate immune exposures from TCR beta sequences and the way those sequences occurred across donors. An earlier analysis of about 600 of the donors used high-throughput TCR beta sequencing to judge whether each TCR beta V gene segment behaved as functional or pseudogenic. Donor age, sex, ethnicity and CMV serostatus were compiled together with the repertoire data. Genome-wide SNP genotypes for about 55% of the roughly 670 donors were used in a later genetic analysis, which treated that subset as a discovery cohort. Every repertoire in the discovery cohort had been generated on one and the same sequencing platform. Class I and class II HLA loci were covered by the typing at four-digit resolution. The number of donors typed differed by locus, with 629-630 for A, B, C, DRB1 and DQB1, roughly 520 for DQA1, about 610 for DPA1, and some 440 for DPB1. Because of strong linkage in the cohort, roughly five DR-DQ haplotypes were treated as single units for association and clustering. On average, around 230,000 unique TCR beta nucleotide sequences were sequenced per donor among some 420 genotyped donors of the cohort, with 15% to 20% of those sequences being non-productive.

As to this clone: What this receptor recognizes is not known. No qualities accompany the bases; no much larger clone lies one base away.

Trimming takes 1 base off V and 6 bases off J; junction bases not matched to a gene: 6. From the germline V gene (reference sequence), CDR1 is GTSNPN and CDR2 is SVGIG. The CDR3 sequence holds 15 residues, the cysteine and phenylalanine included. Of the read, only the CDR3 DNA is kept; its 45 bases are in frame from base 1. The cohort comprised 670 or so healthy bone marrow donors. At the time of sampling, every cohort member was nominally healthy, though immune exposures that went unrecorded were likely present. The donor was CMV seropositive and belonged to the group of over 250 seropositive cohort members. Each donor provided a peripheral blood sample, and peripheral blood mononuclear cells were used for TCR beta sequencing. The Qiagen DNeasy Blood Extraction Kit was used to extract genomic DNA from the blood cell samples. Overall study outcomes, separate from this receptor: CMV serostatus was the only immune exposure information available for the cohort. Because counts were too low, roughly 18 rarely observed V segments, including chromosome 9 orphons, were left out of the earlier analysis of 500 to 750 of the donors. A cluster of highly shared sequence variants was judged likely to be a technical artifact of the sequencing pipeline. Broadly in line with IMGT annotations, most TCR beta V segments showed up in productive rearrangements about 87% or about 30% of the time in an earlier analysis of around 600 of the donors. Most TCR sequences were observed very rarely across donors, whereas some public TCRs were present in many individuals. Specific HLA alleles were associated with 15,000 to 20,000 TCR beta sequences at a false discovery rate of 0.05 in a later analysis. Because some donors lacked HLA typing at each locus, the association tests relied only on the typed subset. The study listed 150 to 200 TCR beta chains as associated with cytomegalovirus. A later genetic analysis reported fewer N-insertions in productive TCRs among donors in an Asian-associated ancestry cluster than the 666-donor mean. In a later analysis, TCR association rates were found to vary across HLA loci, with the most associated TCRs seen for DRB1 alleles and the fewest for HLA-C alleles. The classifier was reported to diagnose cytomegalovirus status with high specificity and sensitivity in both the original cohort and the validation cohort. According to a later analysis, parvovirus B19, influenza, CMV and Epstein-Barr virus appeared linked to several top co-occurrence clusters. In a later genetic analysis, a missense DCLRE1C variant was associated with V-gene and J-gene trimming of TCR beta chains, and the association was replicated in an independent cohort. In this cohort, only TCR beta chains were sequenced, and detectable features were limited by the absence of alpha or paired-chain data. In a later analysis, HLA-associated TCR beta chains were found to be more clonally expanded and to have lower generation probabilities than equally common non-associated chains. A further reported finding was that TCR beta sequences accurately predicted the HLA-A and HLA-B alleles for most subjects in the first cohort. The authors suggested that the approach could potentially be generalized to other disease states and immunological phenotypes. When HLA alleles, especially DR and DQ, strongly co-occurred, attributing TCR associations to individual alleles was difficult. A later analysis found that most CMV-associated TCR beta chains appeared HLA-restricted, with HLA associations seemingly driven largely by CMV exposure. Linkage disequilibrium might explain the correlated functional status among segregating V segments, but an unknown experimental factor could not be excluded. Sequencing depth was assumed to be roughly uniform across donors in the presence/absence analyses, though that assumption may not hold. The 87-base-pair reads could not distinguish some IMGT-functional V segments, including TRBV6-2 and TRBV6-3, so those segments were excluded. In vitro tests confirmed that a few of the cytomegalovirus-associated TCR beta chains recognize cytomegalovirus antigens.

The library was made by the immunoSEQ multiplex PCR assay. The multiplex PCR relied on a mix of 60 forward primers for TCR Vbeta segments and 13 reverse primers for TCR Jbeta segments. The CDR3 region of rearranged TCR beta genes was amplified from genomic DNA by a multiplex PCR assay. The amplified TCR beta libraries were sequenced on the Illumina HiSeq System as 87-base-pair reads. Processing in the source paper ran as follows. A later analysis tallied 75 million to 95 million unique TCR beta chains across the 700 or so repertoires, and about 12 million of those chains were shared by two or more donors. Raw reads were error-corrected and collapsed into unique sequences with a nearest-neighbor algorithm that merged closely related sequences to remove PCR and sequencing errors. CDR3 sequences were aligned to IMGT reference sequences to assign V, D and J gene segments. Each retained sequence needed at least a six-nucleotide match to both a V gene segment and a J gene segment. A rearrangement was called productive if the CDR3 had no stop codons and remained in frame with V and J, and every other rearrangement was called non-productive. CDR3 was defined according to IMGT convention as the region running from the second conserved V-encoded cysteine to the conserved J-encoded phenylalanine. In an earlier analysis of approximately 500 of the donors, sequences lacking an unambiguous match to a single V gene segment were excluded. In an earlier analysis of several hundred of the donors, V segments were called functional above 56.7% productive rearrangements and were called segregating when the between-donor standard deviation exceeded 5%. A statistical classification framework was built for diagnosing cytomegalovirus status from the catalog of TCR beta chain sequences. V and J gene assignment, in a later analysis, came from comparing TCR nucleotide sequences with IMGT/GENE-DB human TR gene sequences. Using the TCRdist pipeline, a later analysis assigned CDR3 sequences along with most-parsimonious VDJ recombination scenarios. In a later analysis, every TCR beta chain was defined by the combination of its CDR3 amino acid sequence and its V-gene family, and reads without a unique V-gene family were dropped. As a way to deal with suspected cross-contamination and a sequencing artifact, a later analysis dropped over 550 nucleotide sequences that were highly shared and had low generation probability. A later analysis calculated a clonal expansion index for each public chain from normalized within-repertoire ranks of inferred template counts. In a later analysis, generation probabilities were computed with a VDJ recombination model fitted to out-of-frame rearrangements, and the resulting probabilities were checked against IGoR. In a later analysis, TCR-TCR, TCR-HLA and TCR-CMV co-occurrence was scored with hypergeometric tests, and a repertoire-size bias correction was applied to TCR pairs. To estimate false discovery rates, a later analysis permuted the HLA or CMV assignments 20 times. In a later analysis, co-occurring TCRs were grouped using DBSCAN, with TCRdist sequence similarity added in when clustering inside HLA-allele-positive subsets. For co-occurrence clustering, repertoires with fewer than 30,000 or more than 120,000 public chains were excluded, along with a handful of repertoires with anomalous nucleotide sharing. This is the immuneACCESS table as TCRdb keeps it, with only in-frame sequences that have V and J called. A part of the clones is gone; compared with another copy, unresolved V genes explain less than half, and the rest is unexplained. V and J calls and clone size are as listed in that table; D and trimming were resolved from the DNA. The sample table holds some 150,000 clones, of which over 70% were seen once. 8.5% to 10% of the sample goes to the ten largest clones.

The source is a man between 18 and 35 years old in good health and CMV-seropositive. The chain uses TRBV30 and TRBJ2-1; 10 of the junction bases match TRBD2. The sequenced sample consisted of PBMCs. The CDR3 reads CAWSGPSGGPNEQFF. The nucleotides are TGTGCCTGGAGTGGACCTAGCGGGGGACCCAATGAGCAGTTCTTC.